Each of the 18 T cell receptor beta chains below was sequenced from the same sample in a study of regulatory T cells in long-lasting Graves disease. Time point in this sample: newly diagnosed GD, antithyroid drugs for less than 3 months. After RNA was extracted from PBMCs, the TCR library was made from it. TCR beta libraries were built with iRepertoire HTBI primers and Arm-PCR of CDR3 regions. TCRdb called the multiplex PCR reads again in MiXCR, with one record for every CDR3 protein. The repertoire holds 400,000 to 550,000 distinct CDR3 sequences, with approximately 16% as singletons. This sample also belongs to another study, concerning T cells in Graves' hyperthyroidism and ophthalmopathy.

Sequences were derived from peripheral blood mononuclear cells (PBMCs), sampled at new diagnosis, from a patient treated with antithyroid drugs. These receptors originate from a woman aged 25 to 45 with Graves disease.

This clonotype has at least ten counts. The rearrangement links TRBV30 to TRBJ2-3; 7 positions match TRBD2. V gave up 2 bases and J gave up 6 bases; unmatched junction bases: 14. The germline CDR1 and CDR2 sequences are GTSNPN and SVGIG (reference sequence). This CDR3 comprises 16 residues. CDR3: CAWSPAPGLPPDTQYF. DNA of the CDR3: TGTGCCTGGAGTCCTGCACCGGGACTACCCCCGGATACGCAGTATTTT.

A word on this clonotype: The likely explanation is a read error, given a far larger clone one base away. The rearrangement links TRBV18 to TRBJ2-7, with 8 bases identical to TRBD1. CDR1 and CDR2 (germline): KGHSH, LQKENI. This CDR3 is 14 amino acids long. Germline trimming cut 3 bases from V and 7 bases from J; bases unmatched to any gene: 8. The CDR3 protein is CASSPIAGGDEQYF. CDR3 sequence (DNA): TGTGCCAGCTCACCGATCGCAGGGGGCGATGAGCAGTACTTC.

The V and J genes are TRBV6-1 and TRBJ1-2; D not resolved. The CDR3 length is 15 residues. CDR1 is MNHNS and CDR2 is SASEGT in the germline V gene. Trimming took off 7 bases at V and 3 bases at J, with 18 bases between the two ends. In DNA form, the CDR3 reads TGTGCCAGCACGGCATCTTACTTGTCGGACTATGGCTACACCTTC. Its translation is CASTASYLSDYGYTF.

This clonotype was seen many times. The chain combines TRBV5-1 with TRBJ2-1; perhaps TRBD2 as D (5 bases). There are 15 residues in the CDR3. Germline V gives CDR1 SGHRS, CDR2 YFSETQ. Trimming removed 5 bases at V and 3 bases at J, with 15 bases between. The CDR3 region is CASRATSGNYNEQFF. CDR3 sequence (DNA): TGCGCCAGCAGGGCGACAAGCGGAAACTACAATGAGCAGTTCTTC.

This clonotype was seen ten or more times. The chain combines TRBV27 with TRBJ2-7, with unresolved D. CDR1 and CDR2 (germline): MNHEY, SMNVEV (reference sequence). This CDR3 contains 15 residues. V was trimmed by 6 bases and J by 3 bases, leaving 18 bases between them. Here the CDR3 reads CASSPNMDDFYEQYF. The CDR3 bases are TGTGCCAGCAGCCCTAATATGGACGACTTCTACGAGCAGTACTTC.

This clonotype was counted a few times. CDR3 loop: CASSRSAGVTDTQYF. In DNA, the CDR3 is TGTGCCAGTAGCCGTAGTGCGGGAGTCACAGATACGCAGTATTTT. This sequence joins TRBV9 and TRBJ2-3, with 7 nucleotides matching TRBD2. This CDR3 spans 15 amino acids. J lost 2 bases, V lost 8 bases, and 11 bases had no gene match. The germline V gene has CDR1 SGDLS and CDR2 YYNGEE.

This clonotype came up many times. V gene TRBV3-1 combines with J gene TRBJ2-1; 7 bases align to TRBD1. The germline V gene encodes CDR1 LGHDT and CDR2 YNNKEL (reference sequence). CDR3 length: 18 amino acids. V lost 0 bases and J lost 2; bases outside the gene matches: 10. The CDR3, as DNA: TGTGCCAGCAGCCAAGATACGACAGGGTACGGCCCCTACAATGAGCAGTTCTTC. Translating gives CASSQDTTGYGPYNEQFF.

This clonotype was recorded at least ten times. The chain is built from TRBV7-2 and TRBJ2-3, with 10 bases aligning to TRBD1. V gave up 0 bases and J gave up 3 bases; unmatched junction bases: 0. The germline V gene encodes CDR1 SGHTA and CDR2 FQGNSA. This CDR3 has 15 amino acids. This CDR3 is CASSLAGQGTDTQYF. In nucleotides, the CDR3 is TGTGCCAGCAGCTTAGCGGGACAGGGGACAGATACGCAGTATTTT.

This clonotype has at least ten counts. The rearrangement uses TRBV12-3 or TRBV12-4 and TRBJ2-5, with D perhaps given as TRBD1 or TRBD2 (6 bases each). This CDR3 has 14 residues. V dropped 3 bases and J dropped 4 bases, with 12 bases sitting between them. CDR3 sequence (DNA): TGTGCCAGCAGTTTGTCGGGGGCTGGAGAGACCCAGTACTTC. Its protein product is CASSLSGAGETQYF.

This clonotype has at least ten counts. The chain couples TRBV5-1 to TRBJ2-1; TRBD2 agrees at 8 bases. Germline-derived CDR1 and CDR2 are SGHRS and YFSETQ. The J segment lost 2 bases and the V segment lost 0 bases, leaving 7 bases of the junction unmatched. The CDR3 extends over 17 amino acids. CDR3 sequence (DNA): TGCGCCAGCAGCTTGGAAGTGACTAGCGCTACCTACAATGAGCAGTTCTTC. Encoded protein: CASSLEVTSATYNEQFF.

This clonotype was counted between two and nine times. The chain employs TRBV20-1 and TRBJ2-1; D remains ambiguous. Germline V gene data show CDR1 as DFQATT and CDR2 as SNEGSKA (reference sequence). This CDR3 spans 14 amino acids. The V gene lost 1 base and the J gene lost 5 bases, with 12 bases spanning the gap. CDR3 coding DNA: TGCAGTGCTAGAGTTCAGCGAGGAAACAATGAGCAGTTCTTC. Translating it yields CSARVQRGNNEQFF.

There are a few counts of this clonotype. In DNA, the CDR3 is TGTGCCAGCAGTGCCGACGGGTTGGATAACACCGGGGAGCTGTTTTTT. It translates to CASSADGLDNTGELFF. V is TRBV2 and J is TRBJ2-2, with unresolved D. The V and J ends lost 4 bases and 2 bases respectively, with 14 bases between them. This CDR3 region has 16 residues. CDR1 and CDR2 (germline): SNHLY, FYNNEI.

This clonotype has a handful of counts. This could be a read error, since a much larger clone is one nucleotide away. The rearrangement joins TRBV3-1 to TRBJ1-6; tentatively, D is TRBD1 (6 bases). Germline V CDR1 and CDR2: LGHDT, YNNKEL (reference sequence). The CDR3 runs to 17 residues. V lost 4 bases, J lost 6 bases, and 19 bases lay in between. CDR3 in DNA: TGTGCCAGCAGCCCCCGGATGAAGAACAGGGTTAATTCACCCCTCCACTTT. Amino acid sequence: CASSPRMKNRVNSPLHF. Using reference TRBV3-1 and TRBJ1-6 for the parts outside the CDR3, the full variable domain is DTAVSQTPKYLVTQMGNDKSIKCEQNLGHDTMYWYKQDSKKFLKIMFSYNNKELIINETVPNRFSPKSPDKAHLNLHINSLELGDSAVYFCASSPRMKNRVNSPLHFGNGTRLTVT.

The sample holds many counts of this clonotype. This chain joins TRBV24-1 and TRBJ2-1; no reliable D call. Trimming removed 6 bases from V and 0 bases from J, with 8 bases in between. In germline, CDR1 is KGHDR, CDR2 SFDVKD. This CDR3 is built from 14 residues. The chain's CDR3 is CATSRQASYNEQFF. The CDR3 coding sequence is TGTGCCACCAGTCGGCAGGCCTCCTACAATGAGCAGTTCTTC.

This clonotype has more than one count but fewer than ten. A much larger clone differs by one base, so this may be a read error. The J gene is TRBJ2-3, the V gene TRBV12-3 or TRBV12-4; the match to TRBD1 covers 7 bases. The J call may be incorrect, as the DNA end agrees better with TRBJ2-5. CDR3 length equals 13 residues. CDR3 in DNA: TGTGCCAGCAGCGGGACAGTAAGAGAGACCCAGTACTTC. Its protein is CASSGTVRETQYF.

This clonotype was detected many times. This sequence joins TRBV29-1 and TRBJ1-5; 7 nucleotides line up with TRBD1. Unmatched junction bases numbered 7, after V lost 6 bases and J lost 2 bases. The CDR3 totals 14 residues. Germline CDR1 SQVTM, CDR2 ANQGSEA. DNA of the CDR3: TGCAGCGTCGGAATGACAGGGCGCAATCAGCCCCAGCATTTT. Protein product: CSVGMTGRNQPQHF.

To note about this clonotype: One junction end does not reproduce the germline sequence, and a read error may be involved. V usage is TRBV28 and J usage is TRBJ2-7, with a possible D match to TRBD1 (8 bases). This CDR3 is 15 amino acids long. CDR1 and CDR2 from the germline V gene are MDHEN and SYDVKM. The CDR3: CAGSFRSTGGDEQYF. The CDR3 DNA follows: TGTGCCGGCAGTTTTAGGTCTACAGGGGGGGACGAGCAGTACTTC.

This clonotype showed up many times. V usage is TRBV10-2 and J usage is TRBJ2-1; the D is unclear. Germline V lookup: CDR1 WSHSY, CDR2 SAAADI. V lost 8 bases, J lost 1 base, and 18 bases lay in between. The CDR3 covers 16 residues. CDR3 nucleotides: TGCGCCAGCGCCAGCGCCATACCTCTTTCCTACAATGAGCAGTTCTTC. This codes for CASASAIPLSYNEQFF.